The next 18 T cell receptor beta chains were all read from a single sample in a study of T cell repertoires in cytomegalovirus infection. TCRdb itself ran the reads through MiXCR, one entry per CDR3 protein. Of hundreds of thousands of distinct CDR3 sequences detected, 33% appear once; the ten largest clones hold 18%. For these receptors, no antigen is known. The sample in question was cultured PBMCs, obtained from culture after CMV antigen stimulation. Receptors originate from a human donor in good health (CMV status not recorded). Some clones in this sample may be carry-over from other donors' samples.

This clonotype has more than one count but fewer than ten. This chain links TRBV7-2 with TRBJ2-2; no clear D. Germline CDR1 reads SGHTA; CDR2 reads FQGNSA. The CDR3 contains 15 residues. The V gene lost 5 bases and the J gene lost 7 bases, with 17 bases spanning the gap. CDR3 sequence: CASSPRIPPGGELFF. In nucleotides, the CDR3 is TGTGCCAGCAGCCCCCGGATCCCACCCGGCGGGGAGCTGTTTTTT.

This clonotype was observed a few times. The chain couples TRBV2 to TRBJ1-6; the D is unclear. Trimming pared 6 bases from V and 8 bases from J, leaving 14 bases between. Germline lookup yields CDR1 SNHLY and CDR2 FYNNEI. The CDR3 spans 14 residues. CDR3 region: CASRDSGQYSPLHF. CDR3 DNA: TGTGCCAGCAGAGATTCCGGGCAGTATTCACCCCTCCACTTT. Together with reference TRBV2 and TRBJ1-6, the CDR3 gives the full variable domain: EPEVTQTPSHQVTQMGQEVILRCVPISNHLYFYWYRQILGQKVEFLVSFYNNEISEKSEIFDDQFSVERPDGSNFTLKIRSTKLEDSAMYFCASRDSGQYSPLHFGNGTRLTVT.

The gene calls are TRBV10-3 and TRBJ1-4; 7 nucleotides match TRBD1. The CDR3 totals 15 residues. Trimming cost V 2 bases and J 5 bases; bases outside gene matches: 5. Germline V gene sequence: CDR1 ENHRY, CDR2 SYGVKD. The CDR3 DNA sequence: TGTGCCATCAGTGAGGCCCTGACAGGGAATGAAAAACTGTTTTTT. This translates into CAISEALTGNEKLFF.

This clonotype appeared a single time. This rearrangement joins TRBV3-1 to TRBJ2-2; 14 nucleotides agree with TRBD2. V gave up 3 bases and J gave up 7 bases; unmatched junction bases: 7. Germline V lookup: CDR1 LGHDT, CDR2 YNNKEL (reference sequence). The CDR3 spans 17 residues. The CDR3 loop is CASSHSSGLAGVGELFF. CDR3 DNA sequence: TGTGCCAGCAGCCACTCTTCGGGACTAGCGGGGGTCGGGGAGCTGTTTTTT. The whole variable domain, filled in from reference TRBV3-1 and TRBJ2-2, reads DTAVSQTPKYLVTQMGNDKSIKCEQNLGHDTMYWYKQDSKKFLKIMFSYNNKELIINETVPNRFSPKSPDKAHLNLHINSLELGDSAVYFCASSHSSGLAGVGELFFGEGSRLTVL.

This clonotype was picked up a small number of times. The chain carries TRBV12-3 or TRBV12-4 and TRBJ2-7, with D perhaps matching TRBD2 (6 bases). The CDR3 has 14 residues. V lost 9 bases and J 1 base, leaving 16 bases between the germline ends. The CDR3 DNA reads TGTGCCAGTCGGACGGAGGGAGGATCCTACGAGCAGTACTTC. Translation gives CASRTEGGSYEQYF.

This clonotype was picked up a small number of times. The chain is built from TRBV27 and TRBJ1-1, with D tentatively TRBD1 (5 bases). Germline CDR1 reads MNHEY; CDR2 reads SMNVEV (reference sequence). The V gene lost 9 bases and the J gene lost 0 bases, with 11 bases spanning the gap. The CDR3 totals 13 residues. CDR3 protein: CASGKGMNTEAFF. For the CDR3, the DNA is TGTGCCAGTGGGAAGGGGATGAACACTGAAGCTTTCTTT.

This rearrangement joins TRBV19 to TRBJ2-3; tentative D call: TRBD2 (6 bases). The V end lost 10 bases, the J end lost 1 base, and 15 bases lay between the germline ends. The CDR3 contains 14 residues. Germline V gene data show CDR1 as LNHDA and CDR2 as SQIVND (reference sequence). The CDR3 nucleotides are TGTGCCACCTCGAGGTCGGGGGGCACAGATACGCAGTATTTT. Its protein is CATSRSGGTDTQYF.

V gene TRBV10-3 combines with J gene TRBJ2-7; 7 nucleotides match TRBD1. This CDR3 has 13 amino acids. The V gene's germline CDR1 is ENHRY and CDR2 SYGVKD. With 6 bases clipped from V and 3 bases from J, the junction kept 5 bases outside the gene matches. CDR3 region: CAIRGTDHYEQYF. CDR3 bases: TGTGCCATCAGGGGGACAGACCACTACGAGCAGTACTTC.

This clonotype was detected only a few times. The chain combines TRBV12-3 or TRBV12-4 with TRBJ1-5, with D maybe TRBD1 (5 bases). V was cut by 3 bases and J by 4 bases, with 19 bases left in between. This CDR3 is 17 amino acids long. The DNA for the CDR3 is TGTGCCAGCAGTTTTAGTCGGAAAGGGGAACATAATCAGCCCCAGCATTTT. This encodes CASSFSRKGEHNQPQHF.

This clonotype has ten or more counts. This sequence joins TRBV7-2 and TRBJ1-2; 8 bases map to TRBD1. CDR1 and CDR2 (germline): SGHTA, FQGNSA. The junction had 1 base not matched to a gene; V was cut back by 5 bases and J by 2 bases. The CDR3 spans 13 residues. The CDR3 DNA reads as TGTGCCAGCAGCCGGACAGGGAACTATGGCTACACCTTC. Encoded protein: CASSRTGNYGYTF. The whole variable domain, remainder taken from reference TRBV7-2 and TRBJ1-2, is GAGVSQSPSNKVTEKGKDVELRCDPISGHTALYWYRQSLGQGLEFLIYFQGNSAPDKSGLPSDRFSAERTGGSVSTLTIQRTQQEDSAVYLCASSRTGNYGYTFGSGTRLTVV.

The V gene is TRBV12-3 or TRBV12-4, the J gene TRBJ2-7; D ambiguous. The CDR3 runs to 14 residues. The V and J ends lost 1 base and 4 bases respectively, with 11 bases between them. CDR3 sequence: CASSLVLGWYEQYF. For the CDR3, the DNA is TGTGCCAGCAGTTTAGTTCTAGGGTGGTACGAGCAGTACTTC.

This clonotype was recorded only once. The chain employs TRBV19 and TRBJ1-5; D unresolved. CDR3 length: 12 residues. Trimming shortened V by 4 bases and J by 4 bases, and 5 bases separated the two germline ends. Germline-derived CDR1 and CDR2 are LNHDA and SQIVND (reference sequence). CDR3 protein: CASSTRNQPQHF. In nucleotides, the CDR3 is TGTGCCAGTAGTACCCGAAATCAGCCCCAGCATTTT.

In its sample, this clonotype was seen a few times. No DNA is shown, since the ends of the CDR3 on it are uncertain; the CDR3 is the one TCRdb lists. The chain links TRBV7-5 to TRBJ1-1; the table names TRBD1, a call not compared with the DNA. TRBV7-5 is marked as a pseudogene. Ends included, the CDR3 has 14 residues. The CDR3 sequence: CISVPEALGGKAFF.

This clonotype was seen more than once but under ten times. The chain couples TRBV19 to TRBJ1-1, with 7 positions matching TRBD1. There are 14 residues in the CDR3. The germline V gene has CDR1 LNHDA and CDR2 SQIVND (reference sequence). V trimming: 5 bases; J trimming: 2 bases; junction bases outside the gene matches: 5. The CDR3 sequence: CASSHGTVNTEAFF. The CDR3 coding sequence is TGTGCCAGTAGTCACGGGACAGTTAACACTGAAGCTTTCTTT.

This clonotype has a count of ten or more. The genes are TRBV7-2 and TRBJ2-3, with TRBD2 matching 13 bases. Looked up from germline, CDR1 is SGHTA and CDR2 is FQGNSA. Trimming cost V 2 bases and J 5 bases; bases outside gene matches: 7. This CDR3 contains 17 residues. The CDR3 bases are TGTGCCAGCAGCTTATTGGGACTAGCGGGATCGGGAGATACGCAGTATTTT. Protein product: CASSLLGLAGSGDTQYF.

This clonotype was detected a few times. The chain uses TRBV7-2 and TRBJ1-4; a possible D gene is TRBD1 (6 bases). Germline CDR1 reads SGHTA; CDR2 reads FQGNSA. The CDR3 sequence is 14 residues long. The V gene lost 8 bases and the J gene lost 7 bases, with 17 bases spanning the gap. CDR3 amino acids: CASGRARGAEKLFF. CDR3 coding DNA: TGTGCCAGCGGACGGGCGAGGGGGGCTGAAAAACTGTTTTTT.

The gene calls are TRBV28 and TRBJ2-1, with TRBD1 matching 12 bases. J was trimmed by 7 bases and V by 7 bases; bases with no gene match: 8. Germline V lookup: CDR1 MDHEN, CDR2 SYDVKM. This CDR3 comprises 15 residues. The CDR3 coding sequence is TGTGCCAGCATTTGGGGGACAGGGGGCGGGAATGAGCAGTTCTTC. Translating it yields CASIWGTGGGNEQFF. The full variable domain, in which reference TRBV28 and TRBJ2-1 provide the parts outside the CDR3, is DVKVTQSSRYLVKRTGEKVFLECVQDMDHENMFWYRQDPGLGLRLIYFSYDVKMKEKGDIPEGYSVSREKKERFSLILESASTNQTSMYLCASIWGTGGGNEQFFGPGTRLTVL.

This clonotype was counted a few times. This chain connects TRBV6-6 to TRBJ1-3; D is unclear. The V end was cut by 5 bases, the J end by 0 bases, with 14 bases between. This CDR3 spans 16 amino acids. CDR1 is MNHNY and CDR2 is SVGAGI in the germline V gene (reference sequence). The CDR3 is CASSEDLDLSGNTIYF. CDR3 in DNA: TGTGCCAGCAGTGAGGATCTGGACCTCTCTGGAAACACCATATATTTT.